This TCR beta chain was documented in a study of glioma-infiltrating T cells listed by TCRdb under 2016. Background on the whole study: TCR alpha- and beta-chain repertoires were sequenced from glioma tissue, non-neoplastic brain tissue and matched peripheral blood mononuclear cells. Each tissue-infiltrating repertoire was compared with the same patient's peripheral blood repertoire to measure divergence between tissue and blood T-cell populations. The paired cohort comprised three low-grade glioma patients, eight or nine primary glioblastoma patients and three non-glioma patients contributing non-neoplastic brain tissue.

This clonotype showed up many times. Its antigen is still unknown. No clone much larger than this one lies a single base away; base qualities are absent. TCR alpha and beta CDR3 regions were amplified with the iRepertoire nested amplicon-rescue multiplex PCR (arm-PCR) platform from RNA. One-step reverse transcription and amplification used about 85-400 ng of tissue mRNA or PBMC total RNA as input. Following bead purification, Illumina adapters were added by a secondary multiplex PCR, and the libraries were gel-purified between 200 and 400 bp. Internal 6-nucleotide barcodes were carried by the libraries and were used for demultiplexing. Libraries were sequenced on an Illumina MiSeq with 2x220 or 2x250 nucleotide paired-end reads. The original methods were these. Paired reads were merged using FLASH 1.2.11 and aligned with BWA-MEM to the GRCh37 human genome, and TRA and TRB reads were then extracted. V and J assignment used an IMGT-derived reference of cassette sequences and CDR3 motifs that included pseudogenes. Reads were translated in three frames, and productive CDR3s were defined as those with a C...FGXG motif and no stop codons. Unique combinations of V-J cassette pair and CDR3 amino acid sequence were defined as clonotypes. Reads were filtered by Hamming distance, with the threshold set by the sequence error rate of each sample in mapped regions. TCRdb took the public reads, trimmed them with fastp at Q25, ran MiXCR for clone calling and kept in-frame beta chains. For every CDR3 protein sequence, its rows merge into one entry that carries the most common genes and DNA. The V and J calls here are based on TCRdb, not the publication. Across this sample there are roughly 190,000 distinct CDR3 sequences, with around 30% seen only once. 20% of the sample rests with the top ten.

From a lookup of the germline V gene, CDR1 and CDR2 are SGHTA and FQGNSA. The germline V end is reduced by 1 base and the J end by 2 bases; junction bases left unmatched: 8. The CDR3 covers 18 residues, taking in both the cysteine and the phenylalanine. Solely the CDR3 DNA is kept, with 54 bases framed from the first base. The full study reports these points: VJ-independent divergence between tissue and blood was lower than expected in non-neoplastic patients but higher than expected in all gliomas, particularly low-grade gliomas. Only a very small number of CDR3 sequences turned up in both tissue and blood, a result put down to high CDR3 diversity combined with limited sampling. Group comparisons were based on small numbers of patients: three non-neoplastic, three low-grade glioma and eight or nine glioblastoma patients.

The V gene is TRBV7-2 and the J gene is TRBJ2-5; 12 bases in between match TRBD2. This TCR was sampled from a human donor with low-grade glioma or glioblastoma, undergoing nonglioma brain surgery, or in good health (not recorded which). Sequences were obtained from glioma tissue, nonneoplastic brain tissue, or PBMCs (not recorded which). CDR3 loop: CASSLGLAGGPPQETQYF. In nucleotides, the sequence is TGTGCCAGCAGCTTAGGGCTAGCGGGAGGGCCCCCACAAGAGACCCAGTACTTC.